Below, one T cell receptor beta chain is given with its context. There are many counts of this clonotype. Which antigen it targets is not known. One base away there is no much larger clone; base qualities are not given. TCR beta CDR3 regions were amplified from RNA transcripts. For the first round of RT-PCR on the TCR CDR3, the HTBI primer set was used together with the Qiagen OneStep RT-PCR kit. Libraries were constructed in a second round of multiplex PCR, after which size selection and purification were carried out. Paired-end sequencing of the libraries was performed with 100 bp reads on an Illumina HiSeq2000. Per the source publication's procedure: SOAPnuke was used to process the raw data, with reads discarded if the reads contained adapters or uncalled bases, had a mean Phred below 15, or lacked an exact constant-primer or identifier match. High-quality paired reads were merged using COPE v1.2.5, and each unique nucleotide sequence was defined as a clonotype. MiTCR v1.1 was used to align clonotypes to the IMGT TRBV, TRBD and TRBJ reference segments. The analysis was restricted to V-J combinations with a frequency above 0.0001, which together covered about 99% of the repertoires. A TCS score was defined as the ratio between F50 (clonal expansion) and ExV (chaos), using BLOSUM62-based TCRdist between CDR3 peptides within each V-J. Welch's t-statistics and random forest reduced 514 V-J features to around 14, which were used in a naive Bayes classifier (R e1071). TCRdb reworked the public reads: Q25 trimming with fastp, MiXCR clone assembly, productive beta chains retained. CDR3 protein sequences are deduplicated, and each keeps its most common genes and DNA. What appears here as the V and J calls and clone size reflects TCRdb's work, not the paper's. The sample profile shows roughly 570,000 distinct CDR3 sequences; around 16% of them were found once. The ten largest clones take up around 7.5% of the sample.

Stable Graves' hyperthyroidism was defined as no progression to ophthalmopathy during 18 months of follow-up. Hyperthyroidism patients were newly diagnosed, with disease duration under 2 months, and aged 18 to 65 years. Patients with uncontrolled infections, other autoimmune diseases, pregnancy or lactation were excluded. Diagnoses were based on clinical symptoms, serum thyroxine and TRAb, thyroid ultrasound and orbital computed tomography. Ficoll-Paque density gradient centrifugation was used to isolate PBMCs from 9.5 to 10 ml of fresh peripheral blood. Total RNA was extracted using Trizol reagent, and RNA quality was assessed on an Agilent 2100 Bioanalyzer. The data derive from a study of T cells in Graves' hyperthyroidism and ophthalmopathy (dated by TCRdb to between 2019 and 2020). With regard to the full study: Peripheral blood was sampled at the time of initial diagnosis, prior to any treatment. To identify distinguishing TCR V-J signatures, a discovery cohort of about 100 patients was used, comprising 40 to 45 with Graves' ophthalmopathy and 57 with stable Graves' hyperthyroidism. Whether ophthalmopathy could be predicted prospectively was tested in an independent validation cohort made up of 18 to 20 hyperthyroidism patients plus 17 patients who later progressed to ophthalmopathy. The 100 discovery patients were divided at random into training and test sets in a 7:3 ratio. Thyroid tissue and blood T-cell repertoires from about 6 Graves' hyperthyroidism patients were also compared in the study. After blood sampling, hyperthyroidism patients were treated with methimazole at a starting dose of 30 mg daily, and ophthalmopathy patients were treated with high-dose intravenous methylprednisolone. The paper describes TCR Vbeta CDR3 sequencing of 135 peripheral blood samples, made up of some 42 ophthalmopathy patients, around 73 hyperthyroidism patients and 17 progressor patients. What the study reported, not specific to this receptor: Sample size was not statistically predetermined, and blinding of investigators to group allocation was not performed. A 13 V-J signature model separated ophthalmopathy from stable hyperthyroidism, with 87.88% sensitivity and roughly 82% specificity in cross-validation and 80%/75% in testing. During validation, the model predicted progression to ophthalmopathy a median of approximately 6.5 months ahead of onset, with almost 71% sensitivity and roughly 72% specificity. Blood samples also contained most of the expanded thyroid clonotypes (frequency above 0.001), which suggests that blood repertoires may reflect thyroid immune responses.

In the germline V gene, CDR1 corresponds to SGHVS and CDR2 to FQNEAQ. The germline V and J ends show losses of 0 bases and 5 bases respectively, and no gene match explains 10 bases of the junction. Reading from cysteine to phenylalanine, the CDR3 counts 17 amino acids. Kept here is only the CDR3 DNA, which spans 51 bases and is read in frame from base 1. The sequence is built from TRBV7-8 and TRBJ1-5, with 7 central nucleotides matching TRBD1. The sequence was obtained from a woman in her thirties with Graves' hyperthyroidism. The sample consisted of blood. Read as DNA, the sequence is TGTGCCAGCAGCTTAGCGAACGAGTGGACAGGTCATCAGCCCCAGCATTTT. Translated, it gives CASSLANEWTGHQPQHF.